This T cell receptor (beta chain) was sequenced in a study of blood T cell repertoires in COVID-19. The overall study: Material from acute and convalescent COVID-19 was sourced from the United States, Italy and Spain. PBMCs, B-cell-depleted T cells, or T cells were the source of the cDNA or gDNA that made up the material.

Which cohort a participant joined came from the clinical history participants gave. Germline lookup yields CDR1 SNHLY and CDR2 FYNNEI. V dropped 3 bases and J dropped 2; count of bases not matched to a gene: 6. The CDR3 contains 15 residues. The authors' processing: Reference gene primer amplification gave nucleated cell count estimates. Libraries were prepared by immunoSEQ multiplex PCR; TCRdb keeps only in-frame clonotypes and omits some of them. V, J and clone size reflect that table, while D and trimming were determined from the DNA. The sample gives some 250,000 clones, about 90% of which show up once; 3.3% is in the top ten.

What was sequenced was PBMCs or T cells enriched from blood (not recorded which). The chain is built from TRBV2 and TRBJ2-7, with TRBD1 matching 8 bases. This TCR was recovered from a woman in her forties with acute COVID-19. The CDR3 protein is CASSDVGQETYEQYF. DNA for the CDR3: TGTGCCAGCAGTGACGTGGGACAGGAGACCTACGAGCAGTACTTC.